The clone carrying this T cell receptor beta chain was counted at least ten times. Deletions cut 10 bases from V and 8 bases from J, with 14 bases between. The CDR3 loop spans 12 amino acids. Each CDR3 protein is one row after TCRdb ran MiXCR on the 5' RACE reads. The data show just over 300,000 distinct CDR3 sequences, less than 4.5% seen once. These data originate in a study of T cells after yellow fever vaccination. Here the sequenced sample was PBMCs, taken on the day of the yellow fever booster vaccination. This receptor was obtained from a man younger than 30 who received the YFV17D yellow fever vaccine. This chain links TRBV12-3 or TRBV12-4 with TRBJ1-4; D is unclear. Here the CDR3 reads CATAVIGEKLFF. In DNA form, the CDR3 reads TGTGCCACCGCGGTAATTGGGGAAAAACTGTTTTTT.